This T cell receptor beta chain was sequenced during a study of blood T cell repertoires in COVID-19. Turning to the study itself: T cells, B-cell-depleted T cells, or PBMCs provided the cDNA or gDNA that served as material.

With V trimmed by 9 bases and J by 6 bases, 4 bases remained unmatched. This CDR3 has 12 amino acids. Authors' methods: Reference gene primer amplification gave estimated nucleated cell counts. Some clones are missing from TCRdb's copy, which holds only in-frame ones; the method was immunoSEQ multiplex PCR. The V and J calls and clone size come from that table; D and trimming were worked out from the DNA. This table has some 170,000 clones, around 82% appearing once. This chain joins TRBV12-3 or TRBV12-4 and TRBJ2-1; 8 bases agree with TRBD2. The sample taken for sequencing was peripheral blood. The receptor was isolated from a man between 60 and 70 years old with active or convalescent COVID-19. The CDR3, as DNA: TGTGCCAGTCTAGCGGGTCTCAATGAGCAGTTCTTC. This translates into CASLAGLNEQFF.